The clone carrying this TCR beta chain appeared a few times. No antigen is known for it. RNA transcripts served as the template for amplifying TCR beta CDR3 regions. First-round RT-PCR with HTBI primers amplified the TCR CDR3 region. TCRdb re-called the multiplex PCR reads with MiXCR, one entry per CDR3 protein. In the table there are 300,000 to 450,000 distinct CDR3 sequences, around 14% of which are singletons. This sample is part of a study of T cells in Graves' hyperthyroidism and ophthalmopathy. Study-wide findings and caveats: Researchers found most expanded thyroid clonotypes above 0.001 in blood as well.

The CDR3 is 14 amino acids. V was cut by 5 bases and J by 13 bases, with 23 bases left in between. Germline loops: CDR1 MDHEN, CDR2 SYDVKM. Sample collection date corresponds to first hyperthyroidism diagnosis, prior to any ophthalmopathy symptoms. The source material was blood. The V call is TRBV28, the J call TRBJ1-1; a weak D match, TRBD1 (6 bases). The sequence was obtained from a woman between 18 and 29 years old with Graves' hyperthyroidism that later progressed to Graves' ophthalmopathy. The CDR3 spells CASSRMGARTIGFF. The CDR3 coding sequence is TGTGCCAGCAGTAGAATGGGGGCGCGTACCATAGGTTTCTTT.